This T cell receptor (beta chain) was profiled in a study of CD8 T cells in Susac syndrome. This clonotype came up once. Germline lookup yields CDR1 MNHEY and CDR2 SMNVEV (reference sequence). Trimming took off 3 bases at V and 4 bases at J, with 22 bases between the two ends. CDR3 length equals 17 residues. RNA was extracted with the RNeasy kit, and a quantity of roughly 0.5 to 1 ug was reverse transcribed using random hexamers. TCRdb fed the immunoSEQ multiplex PCR reads into MiXCR, producing one record per CDR3 protein. The table records some 400,000 distinct CDR3 sequences, 85% to 90% of them present only once.

This chain links TRBV27 with TRBJ2-7, with TRBD1 as a possible D gene (6 bases). This TCR was sampled from a human donor with multiple sclerosis. The specimen was CD8+ T cells from PBMCs. CDR3 in amino acids: CASSFLPGTGPLYEQYF. CDR3 nucleotide sequence: TGTGCCAGCAGTTTTCTCCCGGGAACAGGGCCTTTGTACGAGCAGTACTTC.